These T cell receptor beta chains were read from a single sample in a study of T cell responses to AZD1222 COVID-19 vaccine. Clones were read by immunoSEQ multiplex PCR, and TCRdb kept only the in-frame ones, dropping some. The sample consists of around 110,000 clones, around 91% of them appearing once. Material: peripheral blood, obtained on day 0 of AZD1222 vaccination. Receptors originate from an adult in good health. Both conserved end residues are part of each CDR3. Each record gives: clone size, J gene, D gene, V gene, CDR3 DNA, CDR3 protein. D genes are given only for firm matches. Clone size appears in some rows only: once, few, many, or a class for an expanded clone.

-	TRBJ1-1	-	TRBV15	TGTGCCACCAGCAGAGCCCGGGACCAAATTTCGGAAGCTTTCTTT	CATSRARDQISEAFF
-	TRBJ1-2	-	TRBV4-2	TGTGCCAGCAGCCAAAAGGGGGGGGCTAACTATGGCTACACCTTC	CASSQKGGANYGYTF
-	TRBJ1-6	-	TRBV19	TGTGCCAGTAGTATCTCGGGGGGAGACTCCTATAATTCACCCCTCCACTTT	CASSISGGDSYNSPLHF
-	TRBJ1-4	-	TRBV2	TGTGCCAGCAGTGAAGGGGCAGATTCTCCGCCAAATGAAAAACTGTTTTTT	CASSEGADSPPNEKLFF
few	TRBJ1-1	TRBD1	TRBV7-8	TGTGCCAGCAGCTTCCGGACAGGGGAGAACACTGAAGCTTTCTTT	CASSFRTGENTEAFF
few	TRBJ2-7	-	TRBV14	TGTGCCAGCAGCCCCCCAGATCTCAGACTGGGCTCCTACGAGCAGTACTTC	CASSPPDLRLGSYEQYF
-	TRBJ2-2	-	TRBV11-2	TGTGCCAGCAGTCCACGCACTACTCACACCGGGGAGCTGTTTTTT	CASSPRTTHTGELFF
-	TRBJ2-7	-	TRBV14	TGTGCCAGCAGCCAATTTGGGTATGCCCGCCGCTACGAGCAGTACTTC	CASSQFGYARRYEQYF
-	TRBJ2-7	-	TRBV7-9	TGTGCCAGCAGCTTAGTCGGACACGAGCAGTACTTC	CASSLVGHEQYF
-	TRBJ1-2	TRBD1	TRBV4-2	TGTGCCAGCAGCCAAACGGGACAGCCTAACTATGGCTACACCTTC	CASSQTGQPNYGYTF
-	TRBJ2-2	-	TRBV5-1	TGCGCCAGCAGCTTTTCTGTTGGGGGCACCGGGGAGCTGTTTTTT	CASSFSVGGTGELFF
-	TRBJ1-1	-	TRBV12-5	TGTGCTAGTGGTTTGGGGCGACAGACCGAAGCTTTCTTT	CASGLGRQTEAFF
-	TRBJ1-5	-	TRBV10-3	TGTGCCATCAGTGCGGGGGGGGATCAGCCCCAGCATTTT	CAISAGGDQPQHF
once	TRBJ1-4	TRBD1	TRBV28	TGTGCCAGCAGTTCCCACGGGACAGGGGAGAATAATGAAAAACTGTTTTTT	CASSSHGTGENNEKLFF
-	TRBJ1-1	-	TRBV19	TGTGCCAGTAGTACCTCATTGAACACTGAAGCTTTCTTT	CASSTSLNTEAFF
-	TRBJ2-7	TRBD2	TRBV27	TGTGCCAGCACAGCGGGACTAGCGGGAGACGAGCAGTACTTC	CASTAGLAGDEQYF
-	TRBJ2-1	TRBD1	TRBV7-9	TGTGCCAGCAGCTTGAGTATTGCAGGGGGCTGGGATGAGCAGTTCTTC	CASSLSIAGGWDEQFF
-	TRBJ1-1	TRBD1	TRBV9	TGTGCCAGCAGCCTGACAGGGGGGGACACTGAAGCTTTCTTT	CASSLTGGDTEAFF
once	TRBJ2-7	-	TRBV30	TGTGCCTGGAGTCTTACAGGGCCCGGGCAGTACTTC	CAWSLTGPGQYF
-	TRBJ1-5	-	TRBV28	TGTGCCAGCAGCACGTGGAGCAATCAGCCCCAGCATTTT	CASSTWSNQPQHF
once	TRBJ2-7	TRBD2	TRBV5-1	TGCGCCAGCAGCTTGGCCGGGACTAGCGCTAACGAGCAGTACTTC	CASSLAGTSANEQYF
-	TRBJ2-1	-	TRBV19	TGTGCCAGTGGCGGAGGGGATGAGCAGTTCTTC	CASGGGDEQFF
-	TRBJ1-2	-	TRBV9	TGTGCCAGCAGCGGGGCCGGGGGGCGACACCACATTAAGAACTATGGCTACACCTTC	CASSGAGGRHHIKNYGYTF
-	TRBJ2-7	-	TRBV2	TGTGCCAGCAGTGATAGGGGGTACAGGGATCCCTACGAGCAGTACTTC	CASSDRGYRDPYEQYF
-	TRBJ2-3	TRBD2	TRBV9	TGTGCCAGCAGCAGGGTTGGGCTAGCGGGGGGGCCGAGCACAGATACGCAGTATTTT	CASSRVGLAGGPSTDTQYF
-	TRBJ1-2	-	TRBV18	TGTGCCAGCTCCCCCTCTAGGGGTGGCTACACCTTC	CASSPSRGGYTF
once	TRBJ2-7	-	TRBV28	TGTGCCAGCAGTTTATTCGGGCAGATTCCCTACGAGCAGTACTTC	CASSLFGQIPYEQYF